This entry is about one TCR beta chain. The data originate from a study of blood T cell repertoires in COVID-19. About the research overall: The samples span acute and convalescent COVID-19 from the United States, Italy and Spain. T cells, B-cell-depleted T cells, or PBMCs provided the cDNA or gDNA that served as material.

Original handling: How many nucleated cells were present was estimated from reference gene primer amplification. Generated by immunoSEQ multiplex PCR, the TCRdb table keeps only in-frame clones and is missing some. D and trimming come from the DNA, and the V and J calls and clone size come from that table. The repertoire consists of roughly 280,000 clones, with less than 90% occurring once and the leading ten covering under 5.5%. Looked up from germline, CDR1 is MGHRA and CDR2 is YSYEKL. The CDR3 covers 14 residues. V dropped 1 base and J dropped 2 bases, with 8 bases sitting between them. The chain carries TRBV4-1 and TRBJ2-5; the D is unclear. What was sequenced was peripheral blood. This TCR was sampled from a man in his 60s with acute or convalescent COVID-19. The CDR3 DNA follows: TGCGCCAGCAGCCAAGGGAGCCCACAAGAGACCCAGTACTTC. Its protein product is CASSQGSPQETQYF.